What follows are 4 T cell receptor beta chains derived from one specimen sequenced in a study of T cells in localized non-small cell lung cancer. Data came from immunoSEQ multiplex PCR; TCRdb stores just in-frame clones and leaves some out. The sample lists about 74,000 clones, approximately 88% occurring once. The sample was peripheral blood, taken before any cancer treatment. The origin of the receptors is a female donor older than 55 with stage I lung adenocarcinoma.

This clone was counted between two and nine times. The genes are TRBV5-1 and TRBJ2-7, with 9 bases fitting TRBD1. CDR1 and CDR2 from the germline V gene are SGHRS and YFSETQ. V shed 3 bases and J 2 bases; nucleotides not matched to a gene: 3. This CDR3 has 14 amino acids. Here the CDR3 reads CASSSTGGPYEQYF. In DNA, the CDR3 is TGCGCCAGCAGCTCGACAGGGGGACCCTACGAGCAGTACTTC.

The chain recombines TRBV6-1 with TRBJ1-1; D call uncertain. CDR1 and CDR2 (germline): MNHNS, SASEGT. V was clipped by 10 bases and J by 7 bases, with 16 bases between them. This CDR3 region has 12 residues. For the CDR3, the DNA is TGTGCCATCAGATTTTGGGCGGATGAAGCTTTCTTT. Translation gives CAIRFWADEAFF.

The chain is built from TRBV12-2 and TRBJ2-7; the listed D gene, TRBD2, was not tested against the DNA. TRBV12-2 is listed as a pseudogene. CDR3 length equals 12 residues. The CDR3 loop is CASRFGGYEQYF. CDR3 nucleotides: TGTGCAAGTCGCTTCGGGGGTTACGAGCAGTACTTC.

The rearrangement links TRBV25-1 to TRBJ2-6; D is uncertain. This CDR3 comprises 13 residues. CDR1 and CDR2 from the germline V gene are MGHDK and SYGVNS. The germline V and J ends were trimmed by 3 bases and 8 bases, with 8 bases remaining between them. The CDR3 spells CASSDAGSNVLTF. The CDR3 DNA reads TGTGCCAGCAGTGATGCAGGATCCAACGTCCTGACTTTC.